The clone carrying this T cell receptor beta chain was detected only a few times. Its antigen is currently unknown. This sample is drawn from a study of CD8+ T cells in alopecia areata. Study conclusions and caveats: Lesional tissue from the scalp (especially in alopecia totalis/universalis) showed higher clonality than normal scalp.

Following RNA extraction, reverse transcription yielded cDNA that acted as the sequencing template. Assay used: immunoSEQ multiplex PCR; TCRdb lists only in-frame clones, some missing. Of tens of thousands of clones in the sample, roughly 62% were seen once. V dropped 5 bases and J dropped 2 bases, with 17 bases sitting between them. The CDR3 length is 16 residues. Germline loops: CDR1 SGHVS, CDR2 FQNEAQ. Several patients had their CD4+ cells sorted into CD25+CD127- cells. This rearrangement joins TRBV7-8 to TRBJ2-3, with D possibly matching TRBD2 (6 bases). The material sequenced was CD4+ Tregs sorted from blood. This receptor was taken from a human donor with alopecia areata. The DNA for the CDR3 is TGTGCCAGCAGCCCCCGCGGAGCGGGTGACACAGATACGCAGTATTTT. Its translation: CASSPRGAGDTDTQYF.